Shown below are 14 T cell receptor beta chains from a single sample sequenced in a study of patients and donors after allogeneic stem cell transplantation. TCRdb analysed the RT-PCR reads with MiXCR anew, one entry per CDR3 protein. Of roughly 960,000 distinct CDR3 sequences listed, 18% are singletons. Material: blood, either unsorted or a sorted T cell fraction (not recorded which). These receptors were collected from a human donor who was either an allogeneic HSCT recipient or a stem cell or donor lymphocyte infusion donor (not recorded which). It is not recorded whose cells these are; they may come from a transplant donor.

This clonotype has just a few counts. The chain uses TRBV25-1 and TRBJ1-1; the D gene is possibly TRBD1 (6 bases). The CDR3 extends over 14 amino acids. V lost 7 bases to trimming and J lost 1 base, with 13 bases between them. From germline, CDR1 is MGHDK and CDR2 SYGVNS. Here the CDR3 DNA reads TGTGCCAGCACTGTGGGGGCAGCGAACACTGAAGCTTTCTTT. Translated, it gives CASTVGAANTEAFF.

The CDR3 loop is CASSQDLRGGRHEQYF. DNA for the CDR3: TGCGCCAGCAGCCAAGATTTGCGGGGGGGCCGCCACGAGCAGTACTTC. This chain uses TRBV4-3 with TRBJ2-7, with 9 bases that match TRBD2. The germline gives CDR1 LGHNA, CDR2 YSLEER. J was trimmed by 5 bases and V by 0 bases; bases with no gene match: 8. The CDR3 contains 16 residues.

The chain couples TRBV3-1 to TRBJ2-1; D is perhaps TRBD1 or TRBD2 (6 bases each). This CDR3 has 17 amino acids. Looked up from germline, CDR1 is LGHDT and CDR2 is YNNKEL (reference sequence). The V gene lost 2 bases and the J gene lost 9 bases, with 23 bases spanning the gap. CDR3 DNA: TGTGCCAGCAGCCAAAGGCTGGCTACTGGAGGGGGTGGTGAGCAGTTCTTC. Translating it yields CASSQRLATGGGGEQFF.

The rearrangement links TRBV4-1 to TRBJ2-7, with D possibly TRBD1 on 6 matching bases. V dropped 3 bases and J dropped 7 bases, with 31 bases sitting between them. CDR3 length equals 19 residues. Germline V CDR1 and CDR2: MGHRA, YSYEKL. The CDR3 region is CASSQRRTKDSTTYGEQYF. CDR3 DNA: TGCGCCAGCAGCCAGAGACGCACCAAGGACAGTACGACCTACGGGGAGCAGTACTTC.

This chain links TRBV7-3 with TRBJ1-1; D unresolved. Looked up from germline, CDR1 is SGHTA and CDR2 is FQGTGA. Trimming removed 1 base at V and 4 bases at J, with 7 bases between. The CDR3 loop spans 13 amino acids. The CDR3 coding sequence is TGTGCCAGCAGCTTAAGAAAGGGCACTGAAGCTTTCTTT. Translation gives CASSLRKGTEAFF.

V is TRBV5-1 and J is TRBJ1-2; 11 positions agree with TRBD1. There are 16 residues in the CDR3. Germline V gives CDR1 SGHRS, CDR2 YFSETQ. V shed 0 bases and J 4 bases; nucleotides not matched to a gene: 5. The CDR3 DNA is TGCGCCAGCAGCTTGGATGGGGACAGGGGGTCCTATGGCTACACCTTC. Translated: CASSLDGDRGSYGYTF.

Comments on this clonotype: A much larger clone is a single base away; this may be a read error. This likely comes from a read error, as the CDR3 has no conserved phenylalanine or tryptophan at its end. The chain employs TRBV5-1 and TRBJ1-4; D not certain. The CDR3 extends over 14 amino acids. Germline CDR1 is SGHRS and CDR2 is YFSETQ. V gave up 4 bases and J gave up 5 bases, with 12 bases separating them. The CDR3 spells CASSPGRRNEKLFL. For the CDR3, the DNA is TGCGCCAGCAGCCCCGGACGGAGGAATGAAAAACTGTTTTTA.

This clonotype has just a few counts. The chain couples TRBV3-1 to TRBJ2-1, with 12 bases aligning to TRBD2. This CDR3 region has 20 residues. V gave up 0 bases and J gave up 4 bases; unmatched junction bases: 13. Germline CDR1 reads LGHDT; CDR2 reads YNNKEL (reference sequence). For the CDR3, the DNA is TGTGCCAGCAGCCAAGATCGTCGCCTAGCGGGGGGGCCGAGGTACAATGAGCAGTTCTTC. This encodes CASSQDRRLAGGPRYNEQFF.

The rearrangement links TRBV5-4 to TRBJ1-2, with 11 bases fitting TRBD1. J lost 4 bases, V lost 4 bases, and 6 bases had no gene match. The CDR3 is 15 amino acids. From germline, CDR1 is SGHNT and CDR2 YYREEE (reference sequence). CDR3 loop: CASSPGQGAVYGYTF. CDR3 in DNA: TGTGCCAGCAGCCCAGGACAGGGGGCTGTCTATGGCTACACCTTC.

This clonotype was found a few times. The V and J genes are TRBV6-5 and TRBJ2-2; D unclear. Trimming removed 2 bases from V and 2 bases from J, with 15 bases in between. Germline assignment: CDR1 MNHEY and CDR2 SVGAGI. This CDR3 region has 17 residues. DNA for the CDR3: TGTGCCAGCAGTTACAAGGGAAGTGGGATTAACACCGGGGAGCTGTTTTTT. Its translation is CASSYKGSGINTGELFF.

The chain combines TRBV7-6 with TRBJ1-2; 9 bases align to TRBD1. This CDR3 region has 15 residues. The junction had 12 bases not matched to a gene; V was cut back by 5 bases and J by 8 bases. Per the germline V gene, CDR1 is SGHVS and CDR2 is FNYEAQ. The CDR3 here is CASSLTYRGRRGYTF. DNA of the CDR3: TGTGCCAGCAGCCTAACCTACAGGGGGCGGAGGGGCTACACCTTC.

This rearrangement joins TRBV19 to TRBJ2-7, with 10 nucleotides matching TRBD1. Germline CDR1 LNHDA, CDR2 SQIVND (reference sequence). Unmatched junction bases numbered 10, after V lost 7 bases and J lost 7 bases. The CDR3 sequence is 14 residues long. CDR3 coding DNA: TGTGCCAGTAAATTAGACAGGGGGCGTGGGGAGCAGTACTTC. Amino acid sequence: CASKLDRGRGEQYF.

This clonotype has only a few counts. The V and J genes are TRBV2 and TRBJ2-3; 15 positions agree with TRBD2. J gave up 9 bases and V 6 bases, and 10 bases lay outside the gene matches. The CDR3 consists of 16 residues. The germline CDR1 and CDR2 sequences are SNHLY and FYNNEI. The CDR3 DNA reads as TGTGCCAGCAGGGAGGGACTAGCGGGAGGCGCGGTGACGCAGTATTTT. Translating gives CASREGLAGGAVTQYF.

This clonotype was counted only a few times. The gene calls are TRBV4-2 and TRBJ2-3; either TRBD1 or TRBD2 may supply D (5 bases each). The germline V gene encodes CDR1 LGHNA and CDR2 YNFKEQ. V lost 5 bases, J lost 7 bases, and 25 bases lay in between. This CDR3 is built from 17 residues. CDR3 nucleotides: TGTGCCAGCAGCTTCCTTGTTACCGGGACCACCCCAAATACGCAGTATTTT. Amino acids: CASSFLVTGTTPNTQYF.